Listed below are T cell receptor beta chains from one sample, sequenced in a study of shared clonotypes between healthy human individuals. TCRdb keeps only in-frame clones here, not all; method: immunoSEQ multiplex PCR. The top ten hold about 0.41% of the sample, which has some 2.3 million clones, approximately 93% seen once. The sequenced material came from naive CD4+ T cells from PBMCs. These receptor sequences come from a man aged 18 to 29 in good health. Some clones in this sample may be carry-over from other donors' samples. Both conserved end residues are part of each CDR3. Fields, in order: D gene, J gene, clone size, V gene, CDR3 protein, CDR3 DNA. A D gene is named only where the DNA matches it firmly. For some rows the clone size is stated as once, few or many, or as a class when expanded; others skip it.

NA TRBJ1-4 once TRBV28 CASTVRNEKLFF TGTGCCAGCACGGTGCGTAATGAAAAACTGTTTTTT
NA TRBJ1-2 NA TRBV9 CASSPGGQPYGYTF TGTGCCAGCAGCCCAGGAGGACAGCCCTATGGCTACACCTTC
NA TRBJ2-1 NA TRBV9 CASSVREGSYNEQFF TGTGCCAGCAGCGTACGAGAGGGGTCCTACAATGAGCAGTTCTTC
TRBD2 TRBJ2-3 NA TRBV6-1 CASSGRLADSWDTQYF TGTGCCAGCAGTGGCCGACTAGCGGATTCGTGGGATACGCAGTATTTT
NA TRBJ1-2 NA TRBV7-3 CASSPPGNYGYTF TGTGCCAGCAGCCCCCCGGGGAACTATGGCTACACCTTC
TRBD2 TRBJ2-1 once TRBV7-9 CASSLAGLAGESHEQFF TGTGCCAGCAGCTTAGCCGGACTAGCGGGAGAATCGCATGAGCAGTTCTTC
NA TRBJ1-2 NA TRBV29-1 CSVLQRGKGYGYTF TGCAGCGTTCTCCAGAGGGGAAAGGGATATGGCTACACCTTC
NA TRBJ2-1 NA TRBV28 CASSLGAGGLGNEQFF TGTGCCAGCAGTTTAGGAGCGGGCGGACTGGGGAATGAGCAGTTCTTC
TRBD2 TRBJ2-1 NA TRBV19 CASSIAGGPGEQFF TGTGCCAGTAGTATAGCGGGAGGGCCGGGTGAGCAGTTCTTC
TRBD1 TRBJ1-2 NA TRBV10-3 CAISESGTGNYGYTF TGTGCCATCAGTGAGTCCGGGACAGGAAACTATGGCTACACCTTC
NA TRBJ2-7 NA TRBV5-1 CAVPGVTPYEQYF TGCGCCGTACCGGGGGTTACACCCTACGAGCAGTACTTC
NA TRBJ1-5 NA TRBV2 CASSPGGGNQPQHF TGTGCCAGCAGTCCCGGGGGCGGCAATCAGCCCCAGCATTTT
TRBD2 TRBJ2-7 NA TRBV7-2 CASRPGLARDEQYF TGTGCCAGCAGACCGGGACTAGCTCGAGACGAGCAGTACTTC
NA TRBJ1-1 NA TRBV7-2 CASSLGRFVNTEAFF TGTGCCAGCAGCTTAGGGCGGTTCGTGAACACTGAAGCTTTCTTT
TRBD2 TRBJ2-1 NA TRBV9 CASSLSSGTSGYNEQFF TGTGCCAGCAGCTTGTCCTCCGGGACTAGCGGTTACAATGAGCAGTTCTTC
TRBD2 TRBJ2-1 once TRBV7-6 CASSLDGLAGPDNEQFF TGTGCCAGCAGCTTAGACGGGCTAGCGGGACCAGACAATGAGCAGTTCTTC
TRBD1 TRBJ1-2 NA TRBV4-1 CASSQSGTGLAYGYTF TGCGCCAGCAGCCAATCTGGGACAGGGTTGGCCTATGGCTACACCTTC
NA TRBJ1-1 NA TRBV5-4 CASSLGGANTEAFF TGTGCCAGCAGCTTGGGGGGCGCGAACACTGAAGCTTTCTTT
NA TRBJ2-2 NA TRBV12-2 CASRLVGPAGGPNTGELFF TGTGCAAGTCGCTTAGTTGGTCCAGCGGGAGGGCCGAACACCGGGGAGCTGTTTTTT
NA TRBJ2-5 NA TRBV11-2 CASSSHPQGAKETQYF TGTGCCAGCAGCTCCCACCCACAGGGTGCTAAAGAGACCCAGTACTTC
NA TRBJ1-4 NA TRBV28 CASSFMVPAVKREKLFF TGTGCCAGCAGTTTTATGGTCCCCGCAGTGAAGAGAGAAAAACTGTTTTTT
NA TRBJ2-2 NA TRBV4-2 CASSQVNGGNTGELFF TGTGCCAGCAGCCAAGTTAACGGGGGGAACACCGGGGAGCTGTTTTTT
NA TRBJ2-7 NA TRBV29-1 CSTRVSSLLGNYEQYF TGCAGCACGCGGGTCAGTTCACTACTAGGCAACTACGAGCAGTACTTC
NA TRBJ2-5 NA TRBV2 CARGRGTGETQYF TGTGCCAGGGGCCGGGGGACCGGAGAGACCCAGTACTTC
TRBD2 TRBJ2-7 NA TRBV28 CASSLVHGGREEQYF TGTGCCAGCAGTTTGGTTCACGGCGGGAGGGAAGAGCAGTACTTC
NA TRBJ2-2 NA TRBV19 CASTKDQGTWITGELFF TGTGCCAGTACCAAAGATCAGGGTACATGGATAACCGGGGAGCTGTTTTTT
NA TRBJ2-4 NA TRBV29-1 CSVDTGRKNIQYF TGCAGCGTTGACACAGGGCGGAAAAACATTCAGTACTTC
NA TRBJ1-5 few TRBV6-6 CASTITGNQPQHF TGTGCCAGCACCATAACAGGGAATCAGCCCCAGCATTTT
TRBD1 TRBJ1-2 NA TRBV5-1 CASSPEGGNYGYTF TGCGCCAGCAGCCCGGAAGGGGGCAACTATGGCTACACCTTC
NA TRBJ2-2 NA TRBV11-1 CASKGWANTGELFF TGTGCCAGCAAGGGTTGGGCGAACACCGGGGAGCTGTTTTTT
NA TRBJ2-3 once TRBV4-1 CASSHPKFGGSTDTQYF TGCGCCAGCAGCCACCCAAAATTCGGCGGGAGCACAGATACGCAGTATTTT
TRBD2 TRBJ2-1 NA TRBV4-3 CASSQDRGLAGVDEQFF TGCGCCAGCAGCCAAGATAGGGGACTAGCGGGAGTGGATGAGCAGTTCTTC
NA TRBJ2-7 NA TRBV28 CASSRQFPIEGYF TGTGCCAGCAGTCGGCAGTTCCCCATCGAGGGGTACTTC
TRBD2 TRBJ2-1 NA TRBV2 CASTRGSSYNEQFF TGTGCCAGCACACGCGGGAGTTCCTACAATGAGCAGTTCTTC
TRBD2 TRBJ2-7 NA TRBV7-8 CASSSTPSGTYEQYF TGTGCCAGCAGCTCAACCCCTAGCGGGACCTACGAGCAGTACTTC